This TCR beta chain stems from a study of vaccination and CD4 T cells after COVID-19 (dated by TCRdb to the early 2020s). Notes on the research overall: Convalescent patients had a positive SARS-CoV-2 result on nasal swab PCR, and of these patients, some 10 had mild disease and one had severe disease. The convalescent cohort included six males and four females, with two Hispanic individuals, seven Caucasians, two Asians and one multiracial person. Participants received two doses of either the Pfizer-BioNTech BNT162b2 vaccine (n=8) or the Moderna mRNA-1273 vaccine (n=2). Post-COVID blood samples from convalescent patients were collected a median of approximately 100 days after diagnosis, with a range of roughly 30 to 161 days. Post-vaccine blood samples were taken a median of approximately 76 days after the second vaccine dose, with a range of roughly 13 to 250 days. Culture stimuli were overlapping spike peptide pools from SARS-CoV-2 and from the common cold coronaviruses HCoV-NL63, HCoV-OC43 and HCoV-229E. Control cultures received a CEFX viral epitope pool as the positive control, an HIV-1 Nef peptide pool as the negative control, or no peptide. In around 10 COVID-19 convalescent patients and a handful of infection-naive healthy vaccine recipients, researchers compared the spike-specific CD4+ TCR repertoire from before mRNA vaccination with the repertoire from after. Points the paper makes about the study in general: Of the vaccine-specific clones in convalescent patients, 304 of 307, or nearly all, reacted only to SARS-CoV-2 spike and did not cross-react with common cold coronaviruses. Among the post-vaccine SARS-CoV-2-reactive clones in convalescent patients, a median roughly 85% showed up only after vaccination, which suggests vaccine-specific priming. The median count of SARS-CoV-2-reactive clonotypes went up from roughly 21 after infection to roughly 38 after vaccination, although the change was not significant. Relatively few convalescent patients were included in the study, and early timepoints after natural infection were not analyzed.

V lost 6 bases and J lost 10 bases, and the count of bases not matched to a germline gene is 7. The CDR3 measures 13 amino acids from cysteine to phenylalanine. Kept here is only the CDR3 DNA, which spans 39 bases and is read in frame from base 1. Based on the germline V gene, the CDR1 and CDR2 sequences are MNHNS and SASEGT. As concerns this clonotype: It has no known antigen specificity. The sample holds no much larger clone one base away, and base qualities are not on file.

To prepare the library, PCR was applied. DNA from cultured CD4+ T cells was subjected to TCR sequencing with the Oncomine TCR Beta short-read assay at the Johns Hopkins FTIC core. The QIAamp micro DNA kit was used to extract genomic DNA from the cultured CD4+ T cells. Oncomine TCR Beta libraries from cultured CD4+ T cells were pooled with unique dual indexes and sequenced on an Illumina iSeq 100. Turning to the authors' computational methods: Non-productive sequences were removed, and CDR3s not starting with C, not ending with F or W, or shorter than 7 amino acids were discarded. Antigen-specific clonotypes were identified with the MANAFEST web application by comparing peptide-stimulated wells with reference and other culture wells. To be called positive, a clone needed an FDR below 0.05, an odds ratio above 5, and a productive frequency above 0.1% in at least two of three replicate wells. A clonotype was classed as cross-reactive if the clonotype showed significant expansion both in SARS-CoV-2 spike wells and in at least one common cold coronavirus spike condition. Similarity between CDR3 sequences was evaluated in R version 3.6.1 using Levenshtein distances (stringdist) and unrooted phylogenetic trees (ape). TCRdb reworked the public reads: Q25 trimming with fastp, MiXCR clone assembly, productive beta chains retained. Every distinct CDR3 protein forms one entry, paired with its most common genes and DNA. These V and J calls derive from TCRdb rather than the authors' analysis. The sample includes more than 15,000 distinct CDR3 sequences, with approximately 45% observed a single time. The ten top clones hold 4% of the sample.

The treatment or condition label, read with the paper, signifies: roughly 10-day PBMC culture with coronavirus spike peptide pools or control peptides (ViraFEST assay). The ViraFEST assay was used in the study, in which antigen-specific T cells were expanded with peptide pools and expanded clonotypes were subsequently identified by TCR sequencing. The convalescent patients' positive SARS-CoV-2 PCR tests fell between March and December 2020, which was before the Alpha, Beta and Delta variants emerged in the United States. PBMCs were cultured at 1.5 million to 2 million per well in IMDM supplemented with approximately 5% human AB serum and 8.5 to 10 IU/ml IL-2, with roughly 10 ug/ml peptide pools added. On days 3 and 7, half of the culture medium was replaced with fresh IL-2-containing medium. After roughly 9 days of culture, CD4+ T cells were isolated by negative selection with the EasySep CD4+ T cell isolation kit. Ficoll-Paque Plus gradient centrifugation was used to isolate PBMCs from whole blood, and the isolated PBMCs were then either used fresh or cryopreserved at -140C. Each culture condition was generally run in triplicate wells.

Sample: CD4+ T cells from blood, cultured in vitro, taken before SARS-CoV-2 vaccination. The V and J genes are TRBV6-1 and TRBJ1-2; the junction holds 11 bases that match TRBD1. This receptor was obtained from a human donor who had recovered from COVID-19. The CDR3 is CASRRTGGPFYTF. The nucleotide sequence is given as TGTGCCAGCAGGAGGACAGGGGGCCCCTTCTACACCTTC.